This is a list of T cell receptor beta chains from one sample in a study of cytomegalovirus exposure and HLA in healthy donors. Only in-frame clones appear in the TCRdb table, and some are missing; sequencing was by immunoSEQ multiplex PCR. This sample has over 150,000 clones; around 68% occur once, and the top ten carry around 3%. The sequenced sample consisted of PBMCs. These receptor sequences come from a woman between 40 and 50 years old in good health and CMV-seropositive. Both conserved end residues are part of each CDR3. The D gene is left open where the match is weak. Expanded clones are given a class, and other clones once, few, many or no size at all.

V gene	J gene	clone size	D gene	CDR3 DNA	CDR3 protein
TRBV5-4	TRBJ2-7	-	-	TGTGCCAGCAGCACCGACAGATACGAGCAGTACTTC	CASSTDRYEQYF
TRBV19	TRBJ2-1	-	-	TGTGCCAGTAGTATTCCGCGGGACTTACTCAATGAGCAGTTCTTC	CASSIPRDLLNEQFF
TRBV6-5	TRBJ2-3	-	-	TGTGCCAGCAGTTTCGACGGGGGTAGCACAGATACGCAGTATTTT	CASSFDGGSTDTQYF
TRBV19	TRBJ2-2	-	TRBD2	TGTGCCAGTAATCTAGCGGGAGCGGCCGGGGAGCTGTTTTTT	CASNLAGAAGELFF
TRBV5-3	TRBJ2-1	once	TRBD2	TGTGCCAGAAGCTTGCGGGAGGACAATGAGCAGTTCTTC	CARSLREDNEQFF
TRBV28	TRBJ2-5	few	TRBD1	TGTGCCGGCGGACAGGGGCCACAAGAGACCCAGTACTTC	CAGGQGPQETQYF
TRBV27	TRBJ2-7	-	TRBD1	TGTGCCAGCAGTTTATATCAAGACAGGGGGGCTGGAAACGAGCAGTACTTC	CASSLYQDRGAGNEQYF
TRBV7-9	TRBJ2-5	-	-	TGTGCCAGCAGCTTATATTCTTCTGCAGAAGAGACCCAGTACTTC	CASSLYSSAEETQYF
TRBV7-9	TRBJ2-1	-	-	TGTGCCAGCAGCCCACGCCAGGAAGCGGTGGAGAATGAGCAGTTCTTC	CASSPRQEAVENEQFF
TRBV9	TRBJ1-2	-	-	TGTGCCAGCAGCGTAGAGGGACTTGGCTACACCTTC	CASSVEGLGYTF
TRBV29-1	TRBJ1-1	-	-	TGCAGCGTTGGTTGGGGGCGGGTCACTGAAGCTTTCTTT	CSVGWGRVTEAFF
TRBV7-6	TRBJ2-2	-	TRBD2	TGTGCCAGCAGCTTTGGAGGGACTAGCGCGTACACCGGGGAGCTGTTTTTT	CASSFGGTSAYTGELFF
TRBV19	TRBJ1-5	-	TRBD1	TGTGCCAGTAGTATATTCCAAACAGGGGGATATGCGCCCCAGCATTTT	CASSIFQTGGYAPQHF
TRBV7-2	TRBJ2-3	once	TRBD2	TGTGCCAGCAAGGGCGGGAGGGCCACAGATACGCAGTATTTT	CASKGGRATDTQYF
TRBV29-1	TRBJ1-6	few	-	TGCAGCGTTGAAGTGACAGAAGGGTCACCCCTCCACTTT	CSVEVTEGSPLHF
TRBV12-1	TRBJ2-7	-	-	TGTGCCAGCAGCGGACACCGGGCAGGAAGATACGAGCAGTACTTC	CASSGHRAGRYEQYF
TRBV4-1	TRBJ1-5	-	-	TGCGCCAGCAGCCAAGTACCTCGCTTTTCGACAGGAGATAGCAATCAGCCCCAGCATTTT	CASSQVPRFSTGDSNQPQHF
TRBV6-1	TRBJ2-7	-	TRBD1	TGTGCCAGCAGGGGGGACAGGTGGGTCTACGAGCAGTACTTC	CASRGDRWVYEQYF
TRBV7-2	TRBJ1-4	-	-	TGTGCCAGCTCCCCGGACTGGTTTAATGAAAAACTGTTTTTT	CASSPDWFNEKLFF
TRBV28	TRBJ1-5	-	-	TGTGCCAGCAGTTTCTTTAGCAATCAGCCCCAGCATTTT	CASSFFSNQPQHF
TRBV6-6	TRBJ2-3	-	-	TGTGCCAGCAGTTATGGGCCGGGGGATACGCAGTATTTT	CASSYGPGDTQYF
TRBV7-9	TRBJ2-1	-	-	TGTGCCAGCAGCCTAGTGATTGGGACAATGGGGAACTACAATGAGCAGTTCTTC	CASSLVIGTMGNYNEQFF
TRBV29-1	TRBJ2-5	few	TRBD1	TGCAGCGGTGGACAGGGGGGATCGGAGACCCAGTACTTC	CSGGQGGSETQYF
TRBV7-2	TRBJ1-1	-	-	TGTGCCAGCAGCTTAGCGATTGTGGCGGGGAACACTGAAGCTTTCTTT	CASSLAIVAGNTEAFF
TRBV7-2	TRBJ2-2	once	-	TGTGCCAGCAGCCCCCACGCTGGGCCGGACACCGGGGAGCTGTTTTTT	CASSPHAGPDTGELFF
TRBV6-6	TRBJ2-3	few	-	TGTGCCAGCAGTTACTCGATCGGTTCAGATACGCAGTATTTT	CASSYSIGSDTQYF
TRBV6-5	TRBJ2-7	few	-	TGTGCCAGCAGAATACAGGTGATATCCTACGAGCAGTACTTC	CASRIQVISYEQYF
TRBV5-1	TRBJ1-2	-	-	TGCGCCAGCAGCTTGGGGACAGTCACGGCTAACTATGGCTACACCTTC	CASSLGTVTANYGYTF
TRBV5-1	TRBJ1-5	-	-	TGCGCCAGCAGCACCGGGACAAATAGCAATCAGCCCCAGCATTTT	CASSTGTNSNQPQHF
TRBV7-3	TRBJ2-3	-	-	TGTGCCAGCAGCTTACCACTTACTGGCACAGATACGCAGTATTTT	CASSLPLTGTDTQYF
TRBV29-1	TRBJ1-1	-	-	TGCAGCGTTGAAGGACAGCTAAACCCTGAAGCTTTCTTT	CSVEGQLNPEAFF
TRBV6-5	TRBJ1-1	-	TRBD1	TGTGCCAGCAGCCCGGGACAGGGTTTACCTGAAGCTTTCTTT	CASSPGQGLPEAFF
TRBV5-4	TRBJ2-3	-	-	TGTGCCAGCAGCTTGCGCGTGGGCGCGGGAGATACGCAGTATTTT	CASSLRVGAGDTQYF
TRBV9	TRBJ2-4	-	TRBD1	TGTGCCAGCAGCACAGACAGGGGTAGGGACATTCAGTACTTC	CASSTDRGRDIQYF
TRBV4-3	TRBJ2-1	-	TRBD2	TGCGCCAGCAGCCAAGATGGGACTAGCGGGAGCTTTATAAGGTTCTTC	CASSQDGTSGSFIRFF
TRBV2	TRBJ1-4	-	-	TGTGCCAGCATACGGGGTGAAAAACTGTTTTTT	CASIRGEKLFF
TRBV6-6	TRBJ1-6	few	-	TGTGCCAGCAGTTACGGGGGCTTTTATAATTCACCCCTCAACTTT	CASSYGGFYNSPLNF
TRBV7-3	TRBJ1-1	-	-	TGTGCCAGCAGCTTAATGCGGGAAAAGAACACTGAAGCTTTCTTT	CASSLMREKNTEAFF
TRBV5-1	TRBJ2-3	-	-	TGCGCCAGCAGCCCAGGGACTTCCCGCGGAGATACGCAGTATTTT	CASSPGTSRGDTQYF
TRBV28	TRBJ1-2	-	TRBD1	TGTGCCAGCAGTTTAAGGGTCCCCTGGATCGGGACAGGGTATGGCTACACCTTC	CASSLRVPWIGTGYGYTF
TRBV5-1	TRBJ2-1	-	TRBD2	TGCGCCAGCAGCGTTACTAGCGCCTCCTACAATGAGCAGTTCTTC	CASSVTSASYNEQFF
TRBV18	TRBJ1-3	-	TRBD1	TGTGCCAGCTCAACAACCGGGACAGGGGCTGGAAACACCATATATTTT	CASSTTGTGAGNTIYF